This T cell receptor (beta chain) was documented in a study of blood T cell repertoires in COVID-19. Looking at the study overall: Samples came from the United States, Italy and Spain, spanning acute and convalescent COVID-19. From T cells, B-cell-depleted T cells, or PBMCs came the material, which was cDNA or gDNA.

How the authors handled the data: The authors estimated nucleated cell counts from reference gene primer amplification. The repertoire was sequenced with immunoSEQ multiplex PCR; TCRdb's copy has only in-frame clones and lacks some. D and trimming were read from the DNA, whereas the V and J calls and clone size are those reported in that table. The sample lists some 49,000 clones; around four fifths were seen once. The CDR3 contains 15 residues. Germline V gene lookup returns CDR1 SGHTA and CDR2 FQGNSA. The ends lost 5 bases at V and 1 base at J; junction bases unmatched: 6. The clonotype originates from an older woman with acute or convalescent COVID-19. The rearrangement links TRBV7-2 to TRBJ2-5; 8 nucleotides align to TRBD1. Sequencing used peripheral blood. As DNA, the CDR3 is TGTGCCAGCAGCGGACAGGGTCTGCCCCAAGAGACCCAGTACTTC. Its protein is CASSGQGLPQETQYF.